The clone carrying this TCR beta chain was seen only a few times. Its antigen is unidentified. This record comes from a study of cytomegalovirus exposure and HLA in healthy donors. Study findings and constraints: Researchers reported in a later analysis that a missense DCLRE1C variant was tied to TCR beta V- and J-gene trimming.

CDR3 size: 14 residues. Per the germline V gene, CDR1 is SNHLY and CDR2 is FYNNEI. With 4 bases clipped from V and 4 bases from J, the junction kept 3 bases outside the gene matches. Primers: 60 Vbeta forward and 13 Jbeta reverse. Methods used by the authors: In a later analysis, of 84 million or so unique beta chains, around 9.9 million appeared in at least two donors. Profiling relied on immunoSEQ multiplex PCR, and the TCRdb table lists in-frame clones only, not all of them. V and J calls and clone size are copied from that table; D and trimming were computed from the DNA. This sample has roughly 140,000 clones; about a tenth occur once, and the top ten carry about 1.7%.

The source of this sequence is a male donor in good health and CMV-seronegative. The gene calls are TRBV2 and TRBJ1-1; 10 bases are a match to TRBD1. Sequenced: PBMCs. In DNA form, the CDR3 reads TGTGCCAGCAGTGCACGGACAGGGGGCACTGAAGCTTTCTTT. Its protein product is CASSARTGGTEAFF.